The clone carrying this T cell receptor (beta chain) was counted ten times or more. The data originate from a study of T cells in Graves' hyperthyroidism and ophthalmopathy. Patients were excluded for uncontrolled infection, other autoimmune disease, pregnancy or lactation. For the diagnoses, clinical symptoms, serum thyroxine and TRAb, thyroid ultrasound and orbital computed tomography were used. The authors took PBMCs from 10 ml fresh peripheral blood. This CDR3 has 15 amino acids. The ends were cut back, 8 bases at V and 1 base at J, with 17 bases in the middle. Per germline, CDR1 MNHNS and CDR2 SASEGT. Amplified TCR beta CDR3 regions came from RNA transcripts. TCR CDR3 regions were first amplified by RT-PCR with HTBI primers. TCRdb reprocessed the multiplex PCR reads via MiXCR and lists one record per CDR3 protein. The table shows about 290,000 distinct CDR3 sequences, with more than 10% occurring only once.

This sequence originates from a woman aged 25-40 years with Graves' hyperthyroidism that later progressed to Graves' ophthalmopathy. Sequenced sample: blood. The rearrangement joins TRBV6-1 to TRBJ1-1, with D possibly being TRBD1 (6 bases). CDR3 in DNA: TGTGCCAGCTGGATCCCAGGGGATCCGAACACTGAAGCTTTCTTT. Translating it yields CASWIPGDPNTEAFF.